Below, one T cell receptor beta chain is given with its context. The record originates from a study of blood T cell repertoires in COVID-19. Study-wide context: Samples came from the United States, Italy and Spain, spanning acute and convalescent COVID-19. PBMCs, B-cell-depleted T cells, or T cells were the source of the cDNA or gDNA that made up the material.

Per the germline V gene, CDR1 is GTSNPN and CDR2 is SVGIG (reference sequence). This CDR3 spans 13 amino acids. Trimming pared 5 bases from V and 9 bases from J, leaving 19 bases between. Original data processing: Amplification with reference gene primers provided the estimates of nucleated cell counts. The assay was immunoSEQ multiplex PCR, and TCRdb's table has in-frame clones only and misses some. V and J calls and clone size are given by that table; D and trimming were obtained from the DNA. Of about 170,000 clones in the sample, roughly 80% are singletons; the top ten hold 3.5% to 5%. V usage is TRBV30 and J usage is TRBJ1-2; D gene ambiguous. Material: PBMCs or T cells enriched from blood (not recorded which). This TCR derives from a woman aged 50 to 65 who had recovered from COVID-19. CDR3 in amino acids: CAWAENLLGRYTF. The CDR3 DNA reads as TGTGCCTGGGCCGAGAACCTCCTAGGTCGCTACACCTTC.